The 19 T cell receptor beta chains presented below share a single source sample, sequenced in a study of T cells in Graves' hyperthyroidism and ophthalmopathy. Amplification of TCR beta CDR3 regions was performed using RNA transcripts as template. Primed by the HTBI set, a first-round RT-PCR was run on the TCR CDR3. TCRdb independently ran MiXCR on the multiplex PCR reads; one entry per CDR3 protein. The table includes roughly 130,000 distinct CDR3 sequences, around 20% detected once. Sequenced material: blood. The receptors shown here come from a woman between 50 and 59 years old with Graves' hyperthyroidism that later progressed to Graves' ophthalmopathy.

This clonotype was picked up many times. The rearrangement joins TRBV27 to TRBJ2-3; TRBD2 matches at 12 bases. J lost 0 bases, V lost 6 bases, and 10 bases had no gene match. This CDR3 has 18 amino acids. Looked up from germline, CDR1 is MNHEY and CDR2 is SMNVEV (reference sequence). The CDR3 here is CASSRGTSGPSSTDTQYF. Here the CDR3 DNA reads TGTGCCAGCAGCCGAGGGACTAGCGGGCCCTCTAGCACAGATACGCAGTATTTT.

This clonotype came up many times. The chain has TRBV11-2 and TRBJ2-1; D perhaps matches TRBD2 (6 bases). CDR1 and CDR2 (germline): SGHAT, FQNNGV. The CDR3 contains 15 residues. V lost 4 bases, J lost 0 bases, and 10 bases lay in between. The CDR3 DNA reads as TGTGCCAGCAGCTCGGGGGAAATCTCCTACAATGAGCAGTTCTTC. This codes for CASSSGEISYNEQFF.

The V call is TRBV5-4, the J call TRBJ2-3, with 10 bases matching TRBD2. This CDR3 is 15 amino acids long. After removal of 3 bases from V and 5 bases from J, the junction contained 6 bases not matched to a gene. Germline assignment: CDR1 SGHNT and CDR2 YYREEE (reference sequence). The CDR3 DNA reads as TGTGCCAGCAGCTCCCCGTCTAGCGGGAGAGATACGCAGTATTTT. Its translation is CASSSPSSGRDTQYF.

The table lists this clonotype with many counts. As DNA, the CDR3 is TGTGCCAGCAGCTTGGGAGGTTCCGGGGTCTACGAGCAGTACTTC. Its protein is CASSLGGSGVYEQYF. This chain uses TRBV5-8 with TRBJ2-7; tentatively, D is TRBD2 (5 bases). This CDR3 comprises 15 residues. Trimming cost V 0 bases and J 3 bases, with 13 bases left between them. From germline, CDR1 is SGHTS and CDR2 YDEGEE.

This clonotype has a count of ten or more. The rearrangement uses TRBV15 and TRBJ2-3; D is perhaps TRBD2 (6 bases). The CDR3 is 14 residues long. V was clipped by 1 base and J by 3 bases, with 8 bases between them. Germline lookup yields CDR1 LNHNV and CDR2 YYDKDF (reference sequence). CDR3 amino acids: CATSRVGGTDTQYF. As DNA, the CDR3 is TGTGCCACCAGCAGAGTCGGGGGAACAGATACGCAGTATTTT. Combining the CDR3 with reference TRBV15 and TRBJ2-3 gives the whole variable domain DAMVIQNPRYQVTQFGKPVTLSCSQTLNHNVMYWYQQKSSQAPKLLFHYYDKDFNNEADTPDNFQSRRPNTSFCFLDIRSPGLGDTAMYLCATSRVGGTDTQYFGPGTRLTVL.

The chain couples TRBV5-1 to TRBJ2-5; 7 bases are shared with TRBD2. V dropped 2 bases and J dropped 4; count of bases not matched to a gene: 5. Germline assignment: CDR1 SGHRS and CDR2 YFSETQ. CDR3 length equals 14 residues. The CDR3 protein is CASSFGLDRETQYF. CDR3 DNA: TGCGCCAGCAGCTTCGGACTAGATCGAGAGACCCAGTACTTC.

As to this clonotype: The junction departs from germline at one end; a sequencing error may be responsible. The J gene is TRBJ1-1, the V gene TRBV6-5; D is unresolved. Germline V gene lookup returns CDR1 MNHEY and CDR2 SVGAGI. There are 13 residues in the CDR3. CDR3 loop: CASSYSRNTGAFF. The CDR3 nucleotides read TGTGCCAGCAGTTACTCGAGGAACACTGGAGCTTTCTTT.

This chain uses TRBV19 with TRBJ1-6; 7 bases align to TRBD1. The CDR3 is 16 amino acids. Germline CDR1 LNHDA, CDR2 SQIVND (reference sequence). V lost 5 bases and J lost 0; bases outside the gene matches: 4. The CDR3, as DNA: TGTGCCAGTAGTGTACAGGGGAGCTCCTATAATTCACCCCTCCACTTT. Translated, it gives CASSVQGSSYNSPLHF. The whole variable domain, filled in from reference TRBV19 and TRBJ1-6, reads DGGITQSPKYLFRKEGQNVTLSCEQNLNHDAMYWYRQDPGQGLRLIYYSQIVNDFQKGDIAEGYSVSREKKESFPLTVTSAQKNPTAFYLCASSVQGSSYNSPLHFGNGTRLTVT.

This clonotype was detected ten times or more. The chain carries TRBV29-1 and TRBJ2-7; TRBD2 agrees at 10 bases. In germline, CDR1 is SQVTM, CDR2 ANQGSEA. Trimming took 1 base from V and 3 from J; bases not matched to a gene: 6. The CDR3 covers 15 residues. For the CDR3, the DNA is TGCAGCGTTGAAGCACCTAGCGGGAGTATCTACGAGCAGTACTTC. Amino acids: CSVEAPSGSIYEQYF.

As to this clonotype: A much larger clone differs from this one at a single base, so this may be a read error. The final CDR3 position lacks the conserved phenylalanine or tryptophan, pointing to a likely read error. The rearrangement links TRBV29-1 to TRBJ1-1; the D is unclear. The V gene's germline CDR1 is SQVTM and CDR2 ANQGSEA. CDR3 length: 13 residues. With 4 bases removed from V and 1 base from J, the gap between germline ends came to 10 bases. The DNA of the CDR3 is TGCAGCGTTGTCGGACTTCCGAACACTGAAGCTTTCTCT. The encoded protein is CSVVGLPNTEAFS.

In its sample, this clonotype is large. This chain connects TRBV28 to TRBJ2-5, with 9 bases fitting TRBD1. After removal of 6 bases from V and 5 bases from J, the junction contained 13 bases not matched to a gene. This CDR3 contains 16 residues. In germline, CDR1 is MDHEN, CDR2 SYDVKM. CDR3 amino acids: CASSLQGAGPRETQYF. The CDR3 DNA follows: TGTGCCAGCAGCCTACAGGGGGCAGGGCCGCGGGAGACCCAGTACTTC.

This clonotype was picked up a small number of times. The V gene is TRBV15, the J gene TRBJ1-4; weak D call: TRBD1 (6 bases). V gave up 3 bases and J gave up 7 bases, with 15 bases separating them. The CDR3 is 15 amino acids. Germline CDR1 reads LNHNV; CDR2 reads YYDKDF (reference sequence). This chain's CDR3 is CATSRDQGRGEKLFF. DNA of the CDR3: TGTGCCACCAGCAGGGACCAGGGGCGGGGTGAAAAACTGTTTTTT.

This rearrangement joins TRBV9 to TRBJ2-1; the match to TRBD1 covers 9 bases. The V and J ends lost 0 bases and 4 bases, in that order; junction bases with no gene match: 8. Germline V CDR1 and CDR2: SGDLS, YYNGEE. CDR3 size: 17 residues. The DNA for the CDR3 is TGTGCCAGCAGCGTAGGGCACCCGGGACAGGGATACAATGAGCAGTTCTTC. As protein: CASSVGHPGQGYNEQFF.

On this clonotype: At one end, the junction sequence differs from germline, possibly due to a read error. This chain uses TRBV5-5 with TRBJ2-1, with unresolved D. Germline-derived CDR1 and CDR2 are SGHKS and YYEKEE (reference sequence). CDR3 length: 12 residues. The CDR3 spells CASIPNYNEQLF. CDR3 nucleotides: TGTGCCAGCATCCCTAACTACAATGAGCAGCTCTTC.

Remarks on this clonotype: One base away lies a much larger clone, so this may be a sequencing read error. The V call is TRBV11-2, the J call TRBJ1-5; 11 nucleotides agree with TRBD1. The V gene's germline CDR1 is SGHAT and CDR2 FQNNGV. CDR3 size: 15 residues. The CDR3 DNA sequence: TGTGCCAACAGCTTAGGGACAGGGGGGAATCAGCCCCAGCATTTT. Translated: CANSLGTGGNQPQHF. Supplemented by reference TRBV11-2 and TRBJ1-5, the full variable domain reads EAGVAQSPRYKIIEKRQSVAFWCNPISGHATLYWYQQILGQGPKLLIQFQNNGVVDDSQLPKDRFSAERLKGVDSTLKIQPAKLEDSAVYLCANSLGTGGNQPQHFGDGTRLSIL.

This clonotype has a handful of counts. This chain uses TRBV4-1 with TRBJ1-1; TRBD1 matches 8 bases. This CDR3 has 14 amino acids. V lost 2 bases, J lost 5 bases, and 4 bases stayed unmatched. Germline CDR1 is MGHRA and CDR2 is YSYEKL. The CDR3 nucleotides read TGCGCCAGCAGCCAATTGGACAGGGAGACTGAAGCTTTCTTT. Protein product: CASSQLDRETEAFF.

The CDR3 sequence is CASSKGQGFYNSPLHF. The CDR3 nucleotides read TGTGCCAGCAGCAAGGGACAGGGATTCTATAATTCACCCCTCCACTTT. V is TRBV7-9 and J is TRBJ1-6, with 9 bases that match TRBD1. V dropped 5 bases and J dropped 3; count of bases not matched to a gene: 5. CDR1 and CDR2 from the germline V gene are SEHNR and FQNEAQ (reference sequence). The CDR3 sequence is 16 residues long. The full variable domain, rest sourced from reference TRBV7-9 and TRBJ1-6, is DTGVSQNPRHKITKRGQNVTFRCDPISEHNRLYWYRQTLGQGPEFLTYFQNEAQLEKSRLLSDRFSAERPKGSFSTLEIQRTEQGDSAMYLCASSKGQGFYNSPLHFGNGTRLTVT.

The sample holds a few counts of this clonotype. The genes are TRBV5-5 and TRBJ1-3; no definite D call. This CDR3 has 15 amino acids. Trimming removed 4 bases at V and 2 bases at J, with 13 bases between. Germline V gene data show CDR1 as SGHKS and CDR2 as YYEKEE (reference sequence). CDR3: CASSQSWQTGNTIYF. For the CDR3, the DNA is TGTGCCAGCAGCCAAAGTTGGCAGACTGGAAACACCATATATTTT.

The chain uses TRBV28 and TRBJ2-2; TRBD2 might be the D (6 bases). The CDR3 has 15 amino acids. Trimming removed 10 bases at V and 3 bases at J, with 18 bases between. Germline values: CDR1 MDHEN, CDR2 SYDVKM. The CDR3, as DNA: TGTGCCACCAAGGGAGGAGTCGGGGACACCGGGGAGCTGTTTTTT. Protein sequence: CATKGGVGDTGELFF. The full variable domain, with the rest looked up from reference TRBV28 and TRBJ2-2, is DVKVTQSSRYLVKRTGEKVFLECVQDMDHENMFWYRQDPGLGLRLIYFSYDVKMKEKGDIPEGYSVSREKKERFSLILESASTNQTSMYLCATKGGVGDTGELFFGEGSRLTVL.